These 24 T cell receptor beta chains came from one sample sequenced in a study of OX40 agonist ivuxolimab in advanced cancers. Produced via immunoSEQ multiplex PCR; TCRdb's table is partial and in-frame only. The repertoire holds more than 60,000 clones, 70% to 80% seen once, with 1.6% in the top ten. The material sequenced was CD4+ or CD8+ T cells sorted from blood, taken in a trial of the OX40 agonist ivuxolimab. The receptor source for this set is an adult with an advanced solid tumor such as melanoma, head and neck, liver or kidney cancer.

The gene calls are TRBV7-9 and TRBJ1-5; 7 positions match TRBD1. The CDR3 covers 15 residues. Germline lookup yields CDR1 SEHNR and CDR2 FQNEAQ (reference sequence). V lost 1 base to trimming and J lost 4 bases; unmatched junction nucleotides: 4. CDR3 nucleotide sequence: TGTGCCAGCAGCTTAGGTGGGGACAGAAATCAGCCCCAGCATTTT. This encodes CASSLGGDRNQPQHF.

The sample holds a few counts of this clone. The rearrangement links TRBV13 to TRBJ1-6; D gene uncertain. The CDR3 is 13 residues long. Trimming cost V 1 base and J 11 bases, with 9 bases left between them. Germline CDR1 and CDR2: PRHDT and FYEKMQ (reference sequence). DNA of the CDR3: TGTGCCAGCAGCTTAGCCGAGACTACACCCCTCCACTTT. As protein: CASSLAETTPLHF.

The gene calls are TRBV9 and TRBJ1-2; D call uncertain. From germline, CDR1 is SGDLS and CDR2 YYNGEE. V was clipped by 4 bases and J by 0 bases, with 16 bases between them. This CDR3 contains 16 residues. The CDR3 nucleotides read TGTGCCAGCAGCCCAAAAGCCGGCCAGGCTAACTATGGCTACACCTTC. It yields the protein CASSPKAGQANYGYTF.

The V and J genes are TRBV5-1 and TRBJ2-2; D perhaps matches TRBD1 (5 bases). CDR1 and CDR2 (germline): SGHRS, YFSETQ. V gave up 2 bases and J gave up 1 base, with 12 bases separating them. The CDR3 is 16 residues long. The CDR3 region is CASSLFQGGNTGELFF. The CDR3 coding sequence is TGCGCCAGCAGCTTATTCCAGGGTGGGAACACCGGGGAGCTGTTTTTT.

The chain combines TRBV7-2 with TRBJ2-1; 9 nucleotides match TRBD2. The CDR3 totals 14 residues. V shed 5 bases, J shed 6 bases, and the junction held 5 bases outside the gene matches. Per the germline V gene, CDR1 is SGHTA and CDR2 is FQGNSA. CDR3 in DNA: TGTGCCAGCAGCCCCGGACTAGCGTCCAATGAGCAGTTCTTC. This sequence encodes CASSPGLASNEQFF.

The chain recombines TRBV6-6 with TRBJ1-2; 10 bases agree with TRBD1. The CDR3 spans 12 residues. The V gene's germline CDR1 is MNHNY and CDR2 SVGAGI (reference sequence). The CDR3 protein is CAVPGQGYGYTF. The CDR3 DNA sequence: TGTGCGGTACCGGGACAGGGGTATGGCTACACCTTC.

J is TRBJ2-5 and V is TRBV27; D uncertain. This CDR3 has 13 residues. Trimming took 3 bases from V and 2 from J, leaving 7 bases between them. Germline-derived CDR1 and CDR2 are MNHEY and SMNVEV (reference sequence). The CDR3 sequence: CASSFRSQETQYF. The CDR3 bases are TGTGCCAGCAGTTTCCGGAGTCAAGAGACCCAGTACTTC.

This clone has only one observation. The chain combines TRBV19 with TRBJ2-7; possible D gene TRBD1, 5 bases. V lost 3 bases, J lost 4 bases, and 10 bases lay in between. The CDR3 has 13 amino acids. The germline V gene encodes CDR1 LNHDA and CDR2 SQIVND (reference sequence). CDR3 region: CASSIQGSYEQYF. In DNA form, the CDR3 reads TGTGCCAGTAGTATCCAGGGTTCGTACGAGCAGTACTTC. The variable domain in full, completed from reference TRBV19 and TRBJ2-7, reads DGGITQSPKYLFRKEGQNVTLSCEQNLNHDAMYWYRQDPGQGLRLIYYSQIVNDFQKGDIAEGYSVSREKKESFPLTVTSAQKNPTAFYLCASSIQGSYEQYFGPGTRLTVT.

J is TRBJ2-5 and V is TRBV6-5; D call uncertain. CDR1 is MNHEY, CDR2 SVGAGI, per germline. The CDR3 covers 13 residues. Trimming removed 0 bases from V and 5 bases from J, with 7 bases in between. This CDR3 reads CASSYSAEETQYF. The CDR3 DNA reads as TGTGCCAGCAGTTACTCAGCAGAGGAGACCCAGTACTTC.

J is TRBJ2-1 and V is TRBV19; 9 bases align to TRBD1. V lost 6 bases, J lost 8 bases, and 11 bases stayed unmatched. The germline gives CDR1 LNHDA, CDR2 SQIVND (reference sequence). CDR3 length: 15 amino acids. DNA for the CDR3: TGTGCCAGTAGACCGGACAGGGGCCGGTGGGATGAGCAGTTCTTC. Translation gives CASRPDRGRWDEQFF.

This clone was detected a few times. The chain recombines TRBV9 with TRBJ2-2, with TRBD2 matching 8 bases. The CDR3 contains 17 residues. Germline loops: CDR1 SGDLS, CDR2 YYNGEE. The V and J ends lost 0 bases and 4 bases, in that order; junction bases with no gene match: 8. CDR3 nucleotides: TGTGCCAGCAGCGTAGAGGGGGACGGGAGGGCCACCGGGGAGCTGTTTTTT. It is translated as CASSVEGDGRATGELFF.

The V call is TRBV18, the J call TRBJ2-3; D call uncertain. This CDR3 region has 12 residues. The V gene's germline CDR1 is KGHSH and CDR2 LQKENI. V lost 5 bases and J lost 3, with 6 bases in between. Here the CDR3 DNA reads TGTGCCAGCTCAACAATGACAGATACGCAGTATTTT. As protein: CASSTMTDTQYF.

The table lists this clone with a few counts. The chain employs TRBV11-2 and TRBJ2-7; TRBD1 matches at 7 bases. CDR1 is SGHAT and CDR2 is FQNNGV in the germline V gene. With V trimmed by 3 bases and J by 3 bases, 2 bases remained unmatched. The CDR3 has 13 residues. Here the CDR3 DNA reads TGTGCCAGCAGCTTGGACAGGTACTACGAGCAGTACTTC. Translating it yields CASSLDRYYEQYF.

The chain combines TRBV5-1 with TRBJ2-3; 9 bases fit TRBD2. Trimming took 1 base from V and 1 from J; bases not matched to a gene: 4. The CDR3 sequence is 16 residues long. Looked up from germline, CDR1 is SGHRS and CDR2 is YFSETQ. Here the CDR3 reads CASSLPSGMGTDTQYF. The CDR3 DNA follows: TGCGCCAGCAGCTTGCCTAGCGGGATGGGCACAGATACGCAGTATTTT.

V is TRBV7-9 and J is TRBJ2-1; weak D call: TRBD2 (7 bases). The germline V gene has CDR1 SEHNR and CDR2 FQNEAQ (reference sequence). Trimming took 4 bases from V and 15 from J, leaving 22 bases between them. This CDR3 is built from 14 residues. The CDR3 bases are TGTGCCAGCAGCTCCAAGGGGGGCGGGGGAGGAAGGTTCTTC. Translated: CASSSKGGGGGRFF.

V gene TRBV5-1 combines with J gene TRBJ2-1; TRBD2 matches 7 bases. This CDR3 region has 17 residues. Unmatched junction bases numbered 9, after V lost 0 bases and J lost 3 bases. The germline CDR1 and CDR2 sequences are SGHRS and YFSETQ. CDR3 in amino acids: CASSLEMGSSGYNEQFF. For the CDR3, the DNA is TGCGCCAGCAGCTTGGAGATGGGGTCTAGCGGCTACAATGAGCAGTTCTTC.

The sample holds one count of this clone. The CDR3 protein is CSVEGAATSTDTQYF. CDR3 DNA sequence: TGCAGCGTTGAAGGGGCGGCCACTAGCACAGATACGCAGTATTTT. The chain joins TRBV29-1 to TRBJ2-3; D call uncertain. The CDR3 contains 15 residues. The V and J ends lost 1 base and 0 bases respectively, with 11 bases between them. Germline V gene sequence: CDR1 SQVTM, CDR2 ANQGSEA.

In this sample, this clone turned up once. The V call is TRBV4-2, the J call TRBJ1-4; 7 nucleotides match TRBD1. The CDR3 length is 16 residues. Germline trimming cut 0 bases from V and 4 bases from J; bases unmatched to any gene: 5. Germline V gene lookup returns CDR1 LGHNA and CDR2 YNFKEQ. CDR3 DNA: TGTGCCAGCAGCCAAGACGGGGGGACAGTTAATGAAAAACTGTTTTTT. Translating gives CASSQDGGTVNEKLFF.

CDR3 sequence reads: CASSVGIGQGYNEQFF. CDR3 DNA sequence: TGTGCCAGCAGCGTAGGCATCGGACAGGGCTACAATGAGCAGTTCTTC. The J gene is TRBJ2-1, the V gene TRBV7-9; 8 bases match TRBD1. The length of the CDR3 is 16 residues. Germline assignment: CDR1 SEHNR and CDR2 FQNEAQ (reference sequence). Trimming took 5 bases from V and 3 from J; bases not matched to a gene: 9.

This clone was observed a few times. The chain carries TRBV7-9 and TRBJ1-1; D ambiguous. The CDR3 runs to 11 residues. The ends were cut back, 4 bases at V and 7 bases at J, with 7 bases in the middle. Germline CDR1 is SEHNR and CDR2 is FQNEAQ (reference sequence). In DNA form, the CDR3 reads TGTGCCAGCAGCTCTACAGATGAAGCTTTCTTT. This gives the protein CASSSTDEAFF.

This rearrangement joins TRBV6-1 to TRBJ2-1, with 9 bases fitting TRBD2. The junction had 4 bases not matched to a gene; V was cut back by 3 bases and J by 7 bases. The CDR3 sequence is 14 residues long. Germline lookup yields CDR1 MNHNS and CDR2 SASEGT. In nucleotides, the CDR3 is TGTGCCAGCAGTGATGGCGGGGGGGCGAATGAGCAGTTCTTC. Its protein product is CASSDGGGANEQFF.

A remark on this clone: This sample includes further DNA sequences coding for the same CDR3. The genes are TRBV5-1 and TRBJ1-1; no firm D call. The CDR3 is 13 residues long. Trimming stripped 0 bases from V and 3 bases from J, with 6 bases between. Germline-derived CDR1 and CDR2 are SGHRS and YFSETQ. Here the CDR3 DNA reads TGCGCCAGCAGCTTGGTGAGCGACACTGAAGCTTTCTTT. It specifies CASSLVSDTEAFF.

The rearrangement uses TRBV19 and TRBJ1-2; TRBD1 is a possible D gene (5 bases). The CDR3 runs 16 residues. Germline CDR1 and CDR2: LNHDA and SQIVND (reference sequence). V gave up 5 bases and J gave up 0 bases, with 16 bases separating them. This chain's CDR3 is CASSAASGTANYGYTF. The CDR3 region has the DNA TGTGCCAGTAGTGCAGCATCGGGGACCGCTAACTATGGCTACACCTTC.

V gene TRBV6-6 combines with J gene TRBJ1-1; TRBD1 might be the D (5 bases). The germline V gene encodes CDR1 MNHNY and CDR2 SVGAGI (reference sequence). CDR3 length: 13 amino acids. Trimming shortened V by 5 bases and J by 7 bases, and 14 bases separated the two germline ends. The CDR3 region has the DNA TGTGCCAGCAGTAAACTTCAAGACAGTGAAGCTTTCTTT. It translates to CASSKLQDSEAFF.